These 13 T cell receptor beta chains came from one sample sequenced in a study of CD4+ T cells in melanoma. Here immunoSEQ multiplex PCR was the method, and the copy in TCRdb shows in-frame clones only, minus some. This table holds 50,000 to 60,000 clones, over 60% found once. Sequencing was carried out using tumor tissue. The receptors stem from a human donor with melanoma.

The count of this clone is one. V is TRBV4-3 and J is TRBJ1-6; D gene unclear. The CDR3 has 15 amino acids. In germline, CDR1 is LGHNA, CDR2 YSLEER. V shed 6 bases and J shed 1 base, with 10 bases lying between them. This CDR3 reads CASRLRGSYNSPLHF. Here the CDR3 DNA reads TGCGCCAGCAGACTGCGGGGATCCTATAATTCACCCCTCCACTTT.

In DNA, the CDR3 is TGTGCCAGTAGGAATCACAGCACCTCCTACAATGAGCAGTTCTTC. It yields the protein CASRNHSTSYNEQFF. The chain couples TRBV19 to TRBJ2-1, with D unclear. The CDR3 is 15 amino acids. Trimming pared 6 bases from V and 0 bases from J, leaving 12 bases between. Germline V gives CDR1 LNHDA, CDR2 SQIVND (reference sequence).

In its sample, this clone was seen a few times. The same CDR3 also results from other DNA sequences found in this sample. The chain employs TRBV30 and TRBJ1-1, with D possibly being TRBD1 (6 bases). This CDR3 comprises 14 residues. CDR1 and CDR2 (germline): GTSNPN, SVGIG (reference sequence). The V end lost 0 bases, the J end lost 5 bases, and 13 bases lay between the germline ends. The CDR3 here is CAWSVGQGRTEAFF. The CDR3 bases are TGTGCCTGGAGTGTAGGGCAGGGGAGGACTGAAGCTTTCTTT.

V usage is TRBV7-9 and J usage is TRBJ1-1; TRBD1 matches at 7 bases. Germline trimming cut 5 bases from V and 8 bases from J; bases unmatched to any gene: 5. Germline V lookup: CDR1 SEHNR, CDR2 FQNEAQ (reference sequence). This CDR3 spans 12 amino acids. CDR3 region: CASSPGTAEAFF. The CDR3 bases are TGTGCCAGCAGCCCAGGGACAGCAGAAGCTTTCTTT.

This clone has just a few counts. The chain combines TRBV5-1 with TRBJ2-5, with D unclear. The CDR3 length is 13 residues. The V and J ends lost 4 bases and 3 bases respectively, with 10 bases between them. The germline V gene has CDR1 SGHRS and CDR2 YFSETQ. The CDR3 is CASSPPLKETQYF. CDR3 nucleotides: TGCGCCAGCAGCCCCCCGCTGAAAGAGACCCAGTACTTC.

The gene calls are TRBV7-8 and TRBJ2-7; 7 bases match TRBD2. This CDR3 is built from 16 residues. Germline V lookup: CDR1 SGHVS, CDR2 FQNEAQ. V trimming: 1 base; J trimming: 0 bases; junction bases outside the gene matches: 6. The CDR3 DNA reads TGTGCCAGCAGCTTAGGCAGCGGGGCAAGCTCCTACGAGCAGTACTTC. Its protein product is CASSLGSGASSYEQYF.

The rearrangement uses TRBV6-6 and TRBJ2-2, with 10 bases aligning to TRBD1. Trimming took 6 bases from V and 6 from J; bases not matched to a gene: 7. Germline CDR1 reads MNHNY; CDR2 reads SVGAGI (reference sequence). The CDR3 totals 15 residues. CDR3 loop: CASRTGQGYSGELFF. In DNA form, the CDR3 reads TGTGCCAGCAGAACGGGACAGGGGTATTCCGGGGAGCTGTTTTTT.

This clone has more than one count but fewer than ten. The V call is TRBV28, the J call TRBJ2-3; a weak D match, TRBD1 (6 bases). The CDR3 length is 13 residues. The V and J ends lost 10 bases and 2 bases respectively, with 13 bases between them. Germline lookup yields CDR1 MDHEN and CDR2 SYDVKM. As DNA, the CDR3 is TGTGCCACGCGGACAGATTTCACAGATACGCAGTATTTT. This encodes CATRTDFTDTQYF.

The CDR3 region is CGTILNYGYTF. CDR3 DNA: TGTGGTACGATTCTAAACTATGGCTACACCTTC. The rearrangement joins TRBV28 to TRBJ1-2; D unclear. This CDR3 spans 11 amino acids. Germline V gene data show CDR1 as MDHEN and CDR2 as SYDVKM.

The J gene is TRBJ1-2, the V gene TRBV5-4; 8 bases match TRBD1. This CDR3 is built from 13 residues. The germline CDR1 and CDR2 sequences are SGHNT and YYREEE (reference sequence). V trimming: 5 bases; J trimming: 4 bases; junction bases outside the gene matches: 4. Here the CDR3 DNA reads TGTGCCAGCAGACGGACAGGGAGCTATGGCTACACCTTC. Residues: CASRRTGSYGYTF. Full variable domain (remainder filled in from reference TRBV5-4 and TRBJ1-2): ETGVTQSPTHLIKTRGQQVTLRCSSQSGHNTVSWYQQALGQGPQFIFQYYREEENGRGNFPPRFSGLQFPNYSSELNVNALELDDSALYLCASRRTGSYGYTFGSGTRLTVV.

A few counts support this clone. The genes are TRBV11-2 and TRBJ1-5, with a possible D match to TRBD1 (6 bases). CDR1 is SGHAT and CDR2 is FQNNGV in the germline V gene. The CDR3 spans 15 residues. V lost 1 base, J lost 6 bases, and 13 bases lay in between. CDR3 sequence: CASSLGRGARQPQHF. The CDR3 nucleotides read TGTGCCAGCAGCTTAGGCAGGGGCGCGCGTCAGCCCCAGCATTTT.

The chain uses TRBV19 and TRBJ2-1; a weak D match, TRBD1 (6 bases). Germline-derived CDR1 and CDR2 are LNHDA and SQIVND (reference sequence). V was shortened by 2 bases and J by 3 bases, with 11 bases between the two germline ends. The CDR3 spans 15 residues. The CDR3 coding sequence is TGTGCCAGTAGTATAAGGACAGATATCTACAATGAGCAGTTCTTC. It specifies CASSIRTDIYNEQFF.

The rearrangement links TRBV7-6 to TRBJ2-2; D gene ambiguous. V lost 3 bases to trimming and J lost 6 bases, with 5 bases between them. Germline lookup yields CDR1 SGHVS and CDR2 FNYEAQ. The CDR3 consists of 12 residues. CDR3 sequence: CASSLSAGELFF. CDR3 coding DNA: TGTGCCAGCAGCTTGAGCGCCGGGGAGCTGTTTTTT.